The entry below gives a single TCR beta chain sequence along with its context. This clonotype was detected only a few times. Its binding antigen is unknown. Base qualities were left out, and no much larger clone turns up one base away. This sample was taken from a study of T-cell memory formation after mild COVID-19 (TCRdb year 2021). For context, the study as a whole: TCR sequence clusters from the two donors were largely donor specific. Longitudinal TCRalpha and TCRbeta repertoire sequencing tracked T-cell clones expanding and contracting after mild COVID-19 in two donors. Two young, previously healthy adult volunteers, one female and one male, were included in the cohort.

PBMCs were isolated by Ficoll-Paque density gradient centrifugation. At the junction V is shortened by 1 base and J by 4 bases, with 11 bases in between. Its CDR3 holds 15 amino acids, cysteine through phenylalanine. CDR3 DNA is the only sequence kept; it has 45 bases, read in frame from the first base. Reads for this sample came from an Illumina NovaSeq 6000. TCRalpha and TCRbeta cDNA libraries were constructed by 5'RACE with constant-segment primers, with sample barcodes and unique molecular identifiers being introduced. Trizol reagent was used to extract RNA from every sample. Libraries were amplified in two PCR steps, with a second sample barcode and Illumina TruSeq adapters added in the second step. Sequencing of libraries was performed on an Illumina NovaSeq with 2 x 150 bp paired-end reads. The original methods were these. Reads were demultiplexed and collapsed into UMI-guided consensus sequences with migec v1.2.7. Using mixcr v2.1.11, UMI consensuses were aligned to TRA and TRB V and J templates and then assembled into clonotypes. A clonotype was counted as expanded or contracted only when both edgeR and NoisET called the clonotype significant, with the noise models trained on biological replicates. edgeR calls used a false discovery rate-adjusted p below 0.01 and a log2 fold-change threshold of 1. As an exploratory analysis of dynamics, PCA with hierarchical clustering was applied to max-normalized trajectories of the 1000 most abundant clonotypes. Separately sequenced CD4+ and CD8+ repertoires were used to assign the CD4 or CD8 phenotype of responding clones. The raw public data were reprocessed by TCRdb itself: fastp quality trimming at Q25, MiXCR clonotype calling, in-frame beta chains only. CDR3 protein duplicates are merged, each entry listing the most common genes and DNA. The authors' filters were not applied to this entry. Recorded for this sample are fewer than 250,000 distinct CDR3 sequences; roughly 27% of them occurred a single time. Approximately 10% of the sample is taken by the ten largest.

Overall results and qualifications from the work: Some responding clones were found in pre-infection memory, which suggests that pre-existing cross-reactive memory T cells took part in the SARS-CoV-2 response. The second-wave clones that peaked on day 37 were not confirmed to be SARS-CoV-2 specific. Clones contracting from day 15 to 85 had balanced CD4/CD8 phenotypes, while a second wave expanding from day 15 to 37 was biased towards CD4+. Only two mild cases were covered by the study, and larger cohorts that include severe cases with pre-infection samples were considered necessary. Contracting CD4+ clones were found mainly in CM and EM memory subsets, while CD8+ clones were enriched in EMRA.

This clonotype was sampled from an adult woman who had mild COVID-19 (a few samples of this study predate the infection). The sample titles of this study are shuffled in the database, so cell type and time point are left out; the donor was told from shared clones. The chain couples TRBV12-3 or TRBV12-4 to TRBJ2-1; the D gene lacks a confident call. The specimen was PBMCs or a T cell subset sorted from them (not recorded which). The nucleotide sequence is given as TGTGCCAGCAGTTTAGTGGGCGCCCTATACAATGAGCAGTTCTTC. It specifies CASSLVGALYNEQFF.